This T cell receptor beta chain was identified in a study of T cells in Graves' hyperthyroidism and ophthalmopathy. Looking at the study overall: The authors collected peripheral blood at initial diagnosis, before any treatment.

Points on this clonotype: What it binds is not known.

Subjects aged 18 to 65 presented with newly diagnosed hyperthyroidism of less than 2 months' duration. Every diagnosis used clinical symptoms, serum thyroxine and TRAb, thyroid ultrasound and orbital computed tomography. The germline CDR1 and CDR2 sequences are MNHEY and SVGEGT. V lost 2 bases to trimming and J lost 7 bases; unmatched junction nucleotides: 14. CDR3 length equals 19 residues. General observations from the study: Stable hyperthyroidism was told apart from ophthalmopathy by a model built on 13 V-J features.

TCR beta CDR3 region amplification was performed from RNA transcripts. Using the HTBI primer set, a first-round RT-PCR was run on the TCR CDR3. TCRdb reprocessed the multiplex PCR reads via MiXCR and lists one record per CDR3 protein. The table lists about 560,000 distinct CDR3 sequences, 15% to 17% of them singletons. This chain connects TRBV6-2 or TRBV6-3 to TRBJ2-2, with 12 bases that match TRBD2. This TCR derives from a woman in her twenties or thirties with Graves' hyperthyroidism. The sample was blood. CDR3 coding DNA: TGTGCCAGCAGTTACACCCGTCGGACTAGCGGGACCGCCATCGGGGAGCTGTTTTTT. It encodes CASSYTRRTSGTAIGELFF.